This entry lists 5 T cell receptor beta chains sequenced from one sample in a study of prognosis after radiotherapy for stage I lung cancer. Multiplex PCR, run in two rounds, amplified TCR beta CDR3 from genomic DNA. The first round of PCR was done with primers that matched each TRBV and TRBJ gene. A single record per CDR3 protein comes from TCRdb applying MiXCR to the multiplex PCR reads. Of about 26,000 distinct CDR3 sequences in the sample, around 30% were seen once. The specimen was PBMCs, collected before or after stereotactic body radiation therapy (not recorded which). All receptors come from a donor aged 50 or older with non-small cell lung cancer.

In this sample, this clonotype turned up many times. This rearrangement joins TRBV27 to TRBJ2-3; possibly TRBD2 for D (6 bases). Germline assignment: CDR1 MNHEY and CDR2 SMNVEV (reference sequence). The CDR3 runs 13 residues. The V end lost 6 bases, the J end lost 6 bases, and 13 bases lay between the germline ends. The CDR3 nucleotides are TGTGCCAGCAGCCGGGACTGGGGGGATACGCAGTATTTT. This encodes CASSRDWGDTQYF.

The table lists this clonotype with a count of one. The rearrangement links TRBV6-5 to TRBJ2-1; D might be TRBD1 or TRBD2, each matching 5 bases. Germline CDR1 reads MNHEY; CDR2 reads SVGAGI. The CDR3 runs 14 residues. V lost 0 bases and J 10 bases, leaving 13 bases between the germline ends. CDR3 sequence (DNA): TGTGCCAGCAGTTACTCGAGAGGGGTGGGGGAGCAGTTCTTC. It codes for CASSYSRGVGEQFF.

This clonotype was detected many times. This chain connects TRBV7-2 to TRBJ2-5; 15 nucleotides agree with TRBD2. Germline CDR1 reads SGHTA; CDR2 reads FQGNSA. The CDR3 totals 17 residues. Trimming at V came to 4 bases and at J to 4 bases, leaving 7 bases not matched to a gene. This CDR3 reads CASSSGTSGRMRETQYF. CDR3 nucleotides: TGTGCCAGCAGCTCAGGGACTAGCGGGAGGATGCGAGAGACCCAGTACTTC.

V usage is TRBV7-2 and J usage is TRBJ2-2; D gene ambiguous. Trimming pared 7 bases from V and 4 bases from J, leaving 7 bases between. The length of the CDR3 is 12 residues. CDR1 is SGHTA and CDR2 is FQGNSA in the germline V gene. The CDR3 DNA is TGTGCCAGCATCTTGAGCACCGGGGAGCTGTTTTTT. Translation gives CASILSTGELFF.

Comments on this clonotype: Just one base apart from a much larger clone, this may be a read error. The gene calls are TRBV10-2 and TRBJ2-2; TRBD2 matches 9 bases. V dropped 3 bases and J dropped 8; count of bases not matched to a gene: 4. The CDR3 runs 14 residues. Germline V gives CDR1 WSHSY, CDR2 SAAADI. The CDR3 nucleotides are TGCGCCAGCAGTGATCTAGCGGGGAGGGGGGAGCTGTTTTTT. It yields the protein CASSDLAGRGELFF.